This TCR beta chain was captured in a study of T cell responses to AZD1222 COVID-19 vaccine. Study-wide results and caveats: Clonal diversity was possibly underestimated, and the donors were mostly white British, with more females.

Germline V gene sequence: CDR1 ENHRY, CDR2 SYGVKD. Trimming removed 5 bases from V and 5 bases from J, with 19 bases in between. This CDR3 has 15 residues. The method was immunoSEQ multiplex PCR; TCRdb's version includes in-frame clones alone and lacks a portion of them. Found here are 97,000 or so clones, approximately 89% of them singletons; the top ten hold 7.5% to 9.5%. As regards this clone: Its antigen is not known.

The chain uses TRBV10-3 and TRBJ2-7, with D perhaps matching TRBD2 (5 bases). The specimen comprised peripheral blood, sampled 28 days after the second AZD1222 dose. The TCR sequence derives from an adult who received the AZD1222 COVID-19 vaccine. The CDR3 protein is CAISSPRTGSDEQYF. The CDR3 region has the DNA TGTGCCATCAGTTCGCCGCGGACGGGTAGCGACGAGCAGTACTTC.